A single sample gave rise to the 25 T cell receptor beta chains below, sequenced in a study of T cell repertoires in cytomegalovirus infection. From the reads, TCRdb called clonotypes with MiXCR, one entry per CDR3 protein. The sample has 700,000 to 950,000 distinct CDR3 sequences; approximately 29% are singletons. No antigen has been assigned to these receptors. The source was cultured CD8+ T cells from PBMCs, collected from culture after CMV antigen stimulation. These receptors all come from a human donor in good health (CMV status not recorded). Some clones in this sample may be carry-over from other donors' samples.

V is TRBV7-3 and J is TRBJ2-3; 8 bases align to TRBD2. Germline V gives CDR1 SGHTA, CDR2 FQGTGA. This CDR3 has 17 residues. V lost 3 bases and J lost 3; bases outside the gene matches: 11. DNA for the CDR3: TGTGCCAGCAGCTTCCGAGGAGGACTAGCTGGAACAGATACGCAGTATTTT. Translating it yields CASSFRGGLAGTDTQYF.

This sequence joins TRBV6-2 or TRBV6-3 and TRBJ1-3; the D gene is possibly TRBD1 (6 bases). Germline-derived CDR1 and CDR2 are MNHEY and SVGEGT. The CDR3 consists of 15 residues. The ends were cut back, 0 bases at V and 2 bases at J, with 8 bases in the middle. The CDR3 region is CASSYSRDTGNTIYF. DNA for the CDR3: TGTGCCAGCAGTTACTCCCGGGACACTGGAAACACCATATATTTT.

The V call is TRBV7-2, the J call TRBJ2-3; 9 bases are a match to TRBD2. The CDR3 is made up of 17 amino acids. V lost 5 bases, J lost 4 bases, and 13 bases stayed unmatched. CDR1 SGHTA and CDR2 FQGNSA come from the germline V gene. The DNA of the CDR3 is TGTGCCAGCAGCGGCTTTCTCATGGCGGGGGGGGCAGATACGCAGTATTTT. Its protein is CASSGFLMAGGADTQYF. Supplemented by reference TRBV7-2 and TRBJ2-3, the full variable domain reads GAGVSQSPSNKVTEKGKDVELRCDPISGHTALYWYRQSLGQGLEFLIYFQGNSAPDKSGLPSDRFSAERTGGSVSTLTIQRTQQEDSAVYLCASSGFLMAGGADTQYFGPGTRLTVL.

The chain couples TRBV27 to TRBJ1-2; TRBD1 matches at 10 bases. CDR1 and CDR2 (germline): MNHEY, SMNVEV (reference sequence). CDR3 length: 16 residues. V shed 0 bases and J 3 bases; nucleotides not matched to a gene: 4. The CDR3 protein is CASSLSGTGVDYGYTF. DNA of the CDR3: TGTGCCAGCAGTTTATCGGGGACAGGGGTTGACTATGGCTACACCTTC.

This clonotype was found many times. The chain employs TRBV7-8 and TRBJ2-2, with D perhaps TRBD2 (5 bases). V was trimmed by 5 bases and J by 1 base, leaving 14 bases between them. Looked up from germline, CDR1 is SGHVS and CDR2 is FQNEAQ. CDR3 length: 16 amino acids. CDR3: CASSRGLEENTGELFF. Here the CDR3 DNA reads TGTGCCAGCAGCCGCGGACTGGAGGAGAACACCGGGGAGCTGTTTTTT.

The genes are TRBV5-4 and TRBJ2-3, with a weak D call TRBD2 (7 bases). CDR3 size: 15 residues. With 5 bases removed from V and 4 bases from J, the gap between germline ends came to 17 bases. Germline CDR1 SGHNT, CDR2 YYREEE (reference sequence). This CDR3 reads CASRYRGARADTQYF. CDR3 DNA: TGTGCCAGCAGGTATCGGGGGGCTCGCGCAGATACGCAGTATTTT.

This clonotype was picked up many times. The chain couples TRBV7-2 to TRBJ1-2; D ambiguous. The CDR3 contains 14 residues. V was pared by 0 bases and J by 7 bases, with 12 bases between. Germline CDR1 SGHTA, CDR2 FQGNSA. CDR3 nucleotides: TGTGCCAGCAGCTTAGCAGTATTCGGGAGTGGCTACACCTTC. Protein sequence: CASSLAVFGSGYTF.

V usage is TRBV11-3 and J usage is TRBJ2-4; TRBD1 matches at 9 bases. The germline V gene encodes CDR1 SGHNT and CDR2 YENEEA. V was clipped by 1 base and J by 4 bases; unmatched bases: 5. The CDR3 sequence is 16 residues long. CDR3 sequence (DNA): TGTGCCAGCAGCTTAGGGACAGGGGCCTCGAAAAACATTCAGTACTTC. Protein product: CASSLGTGASKNIQYF.

V is TRBV19 and J is TRBJ1-1; 7 positions match TRBD1. The V gene end was trimmed by 3 bases and the J gene end by 3 bases; junction bases not matched to a gene: 7. From germline, CDR1 is LNHDA and CDR2 SQIVND (reference sequence). The CDR3 sequence is 15 residues long. CDR3 sequence: CASSILSGGYTEAFF. The CDR3 DNA sequence: TGTGCCAGTAGTATCTTGTCAGGGGGTTACACTGAAGCTTTCTTT.

The V call is TRBV4-2, the J call TRBJ1-2; D not resolved. Trimming pared 1 base from V and 1 base from J, leaving 10 bases between. The germline V gene encodes CDR1 LGHNA and CDR2 YNFKEQ. CDR3 length: 15 residues. The DNA for the CDR3 is TGTGCCAGCAGCCAAGGGATGGAAGTTAACTATGGCTACACCTTC. Its translation is CASSQGMEVNYGYTF.

V gene TRBV7-8 combines with J gene TRBJ1-1; TRBD1 might be the D (6 bases). The length of the CDR3 is 12 residues. V lost 5 bases and J lost 8, with 12 bases in between. From germline, CDR1 is SGHVS and CDR2 FQNEAQ. CDR3 coding DNA: TGTGCCAGCAGCCCACACAGGGAGGAAGCTTTCTTT. Translating gives CASSPHREEAFF.

This chain uses TRBV6-6 with TRBJ1-5; tentative D call: TRBD1 (5 bases). The CDR3 is 18 residues long. Trimming pared 4 bases from V and 7 bases from J, leaving 26 bases between. Germline V lookup: CDR1 MNHNY, CDR2 SVGAGI (reference sequence). The DNA of the CDR3 is TGTGCCAGCAGTTTACTTTTCATCGTTGGGGCGGCGGACCAGCCCCAGCATTTT. Protein product: CASSLLFIVGAADQPQHF.

The genes are TRBV27 and TRBJ2-7; D is unclear. Trimming stripped 0 bases from V and 2 bases from J, with 14 bases between. Looked up from germline, CDR1 is MNHEY and CDR2 is SMNVEV (reference sequence). The CDR3 consists of 16 residues. The CDR3 here is CASSLSLAMPPYEQYF. The CDR3, as DNA: TGTGCCAGCAGTTTATCGTTGGCCATGCCCCCCTACGAGCAGTACTTC.

This clonotype was detected only once. This chain connects TRBV7-3 to TRBJ2-5; TRBD2 is a possible D gene (6 bases). The CDR3 totals 15 residues. The germline gives CDR1 SGHTA, CDR2 FQGTGA. The V gene lost 6 bases and the J gene lost 1 base, with 15 bases spanning the gap. The CDR3 is CASRSLGGVQETQYF. The CDR3 bases are TGTGCCAGCAGGTCCTTAGGAGGGGTCCAAGAGACCCAGTACTTC.

A few counts support this clonotype. The chain is built from TRBV7-4 and TRBJ2-7; TRBD1 agrees at 7 bases. Germline V gene lookup returns CDR1 SGHVT and CDR2 SQSDAQ. CDR3 length equals 13 residues. The V and J ends lost 6 bases and 3 bases, in that order; junction bases with no gene match: 5. The CDR3 DNA reads TGTGCCAGCAGTCTCCGGGACAGCTACGAGCAGTACGTC. This translates into CASSLRDSYEQYV.

There are a few counts of this clonotype. The rearrangement uses TRBV10-3 and TRBJ2-7, with D perhaps matching TRBD1 (5 bases). Deletions cut 11 bases from V and 4 bases from J, with 21 bases between. The CDR3 spans 14 residues. CDR1 and CDR2 from the germline V gene are ENHRY and SYGVKD. The CDR3 loop is CASPTPHRRYEQYV. CDR3 sequence (DNA): TGTGCCTCCCCAACCCCTCACAGGCGTTACGAGCAGTACGTC.

This clonotype was detected a few times. The chain joins TRBV5-1 to TRBJ1-1, with 11 nucleotides matching TRBD1. Germline values: CDR1 SGHRS, CDR2 YFSETQ. This CDR3 has 16 amino acids. J gave up 5 bases and V 4 bases, and 10 bases lay outside the gene matches. The CDR3 spells CASSPGTGGRRTEAFF. CDR3 DNA: TGCGCCAGCAGCCCCGGGACAGGGGGAAGGAGGACTGAAGCTTTCTTT. Full variable domain (remainder filled in from reference TRBV5-1 and TRBJ1-1): KAGVTQTPRYLIKTRGQQVTLSCSPISGHRSVSWYQQTPGQGLQFLFEYFSETQRNKGNFPGRFSGRQFSNSRSEMNVSTLELGDSALYLCASSPGTGGRRTEAFFGQGTRLTVV.

In its sample, this clonotype was seen a few times. The genes are TRBV7-9 and TRBJ2-5; 7 nucleotides agree with TRBD1. CDR1 and CDR2 from the germline V gene are SEHNR and FQNEAQ (reference sequence). The CDR3 runs 15 residues. The V segment lost 4 bases and the J segment 5 bases; nucleotides outside the gene matches: 10. CDR3 in amino acids: CASSSTTGSRETQYF. The CDR3 coding sequence is TGTGCCAGCAGCTCCACGACAGGGTCGAGGGAGACCCAGTACTTC.

The rearrangement uses TRBV6-4 and TRBJ2-7, with TRBD1 as a possible D gene (6 bases). Germline assignment: CDR1 MRHNA and CDR2 SNTAGT. V dropped 0 bases and J dropped 7 bases, with 10 bases sitting between them. CDR3 length equals 13 residues. CDR3 sequence (DNA): TGTGCCAGCAGTGACTCGGCAGGGGATGAGCAGTACTTC. It codes for CASSDSAGDEQYF.

This clonotype occurred a few times. V and J are TRBV20-1 and TRBJ1-6; D perhaps matches TRBD1 (5 bases). The CDR3 extends over 16 amino acids. The germline CDR1 and CDR2 sequences are DFQATT and SNEGSKA (reference sequence). V dropped 5 bases and J dropped 2 bases, with 16 bases sitting between them. For the CDR3, the DNA is TGCAGTGCTCGGGACTTTAAGGACCCCTATAATTCACCCCTCCACTTT. Its protein is CSARDFKDPYNSPLHF.

The table lists this clonotype with a few counts. A read error may explain this, as a much larger clone is one base away. The rearrangement links TRBV7-9 to TRBJ1-5, with D possibly being TRBD1 (6 bases). Germline V gene lookup returns CDR1 SEHNR and CDR2 FQNEAQ (reference sequence). This CDR3 spans 14 amino acids. Trimming removed 5 bases from V and 0 bases from J, with 8 bases in between. The CDR3 is CASSQQGSNQPQHF. The DNA for the CDR3 is TGTGCCAGCAGCCAACAGGGTAGCAATCAGCCCCAGCATTTT.

V is TRBV13 and J is TRBJ1-1; unclear D gene. The CDR3 is 14 amino acids. V was shortened by 3 bases and J by 2 bases, with 10 bases between the two germline ends. Germline assignment: CDR1 PRHDT and CDR2 FYEKMQ (reference sequence). In nucleotides, the CDR3 is TGTGCCAGCAGCTTTGGACGGACCAACACTGAAGCTTTCTTT. Amino acids: CASSFGRTNTEAFF. Together with reference TRBV13 and TRBJ1-1, the CDR3 gives the full variable domain: AAGVIQSPRHLIKEKRETATLKCYPIPRHDTVYWYQQGPGQDPQFLISFYEKMQSDKGSIPDRFSAQQFSDYHSELNMSSLELGDSALYFCASSFGRTNTEAFFGQGTRLTVV.

This chain connects TRBV25-1 to TRBJ2-7, with TRBD1 identical over 8 bases. Germline V CDR1 and CDR2: MGHDK, SYGVNS. CDR3 length equals 14 residues. The trim removed 1 base at V and 4 bases at J, leaving 3 bases unmatched. This CDR3 reads CASSESTGGYEQYF. DNA of the CDR3: TGTGCCAGCAGTGAATCCACAGGGGGGTACGAGCAGTACTTC.

The V call is TRBV27, the J call TRBJ2-7; D not certain. Germline loops: CDR1 MNHEY, CDR2 SMNVEV (reference sequence). The CDR3 is made up of 13 amino acids. Trimming removed 2 bases at V and 1 base at J, with 6 bases between. Here the CDR3 DNA reads TGTGCCAGCAGTTTAGATCTATCCTACGAGCAGTACTTC. The encoded protein is CASSLDLSYEQYF.

The table lists this clonotype with a few counts. The V call is TRBV4-2, the J call TRBJ2-1, with D uncertain. This CDR3 has 12 amino acids. Trimming took off 4 bases at V and 5 bases at J, with 6 bases between the two ends. Germline-derived CDR1 and CDR2 are LGHNA and YNFKEQ. The CDR3 coding sequence is TGTGCCAGCAGCCGCCGGGACAATGAGCAGTTCTTC. Amino acid sequence: CASSRRDNEQFF.